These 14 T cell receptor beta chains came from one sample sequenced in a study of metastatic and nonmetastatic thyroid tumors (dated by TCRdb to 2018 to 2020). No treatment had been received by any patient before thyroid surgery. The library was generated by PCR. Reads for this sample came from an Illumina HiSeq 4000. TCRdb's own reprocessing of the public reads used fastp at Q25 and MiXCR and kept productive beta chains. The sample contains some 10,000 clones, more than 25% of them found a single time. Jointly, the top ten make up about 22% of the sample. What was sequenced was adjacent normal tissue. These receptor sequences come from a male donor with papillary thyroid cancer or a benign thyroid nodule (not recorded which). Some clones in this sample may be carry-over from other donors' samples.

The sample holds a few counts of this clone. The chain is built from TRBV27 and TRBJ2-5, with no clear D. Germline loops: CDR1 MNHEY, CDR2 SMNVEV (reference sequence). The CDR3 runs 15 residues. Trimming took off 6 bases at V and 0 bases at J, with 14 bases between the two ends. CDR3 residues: CASSQNLGDQETQYF. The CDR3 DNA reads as TGTGCCAGCAGCCAAAATCTAGGAGACCAAGAGACCCAGTACTTC.

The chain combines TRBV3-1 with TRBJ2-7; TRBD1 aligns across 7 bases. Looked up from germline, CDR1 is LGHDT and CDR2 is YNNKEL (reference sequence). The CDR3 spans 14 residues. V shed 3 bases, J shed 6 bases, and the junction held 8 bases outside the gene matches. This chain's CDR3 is CASSQLQGMGEQYF. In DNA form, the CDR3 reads TGTGCCAGCAGCCAGCTACAGGGGATGGGCGAGCAGTACTTC.

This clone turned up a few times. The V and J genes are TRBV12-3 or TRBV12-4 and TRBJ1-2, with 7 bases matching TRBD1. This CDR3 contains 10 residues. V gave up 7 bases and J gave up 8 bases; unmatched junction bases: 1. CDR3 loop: CASKQGGYTF. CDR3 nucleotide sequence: TGTGCCAGCAAACAGGGGGGCTACACCTTC.

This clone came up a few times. The DNA for the CDR3 is TGTGCCAGCAGTGAAGCTTATAGCTCCTACAATGAGCAGTTCTTC. Translating gives CASSEAYSSYNEQFF. V gene TRBV6-1 combines with J gene TRBJ2-1; the D is unclear. The CDR3 consists of 15 residues. Trimming took 0 bases from V and 0 from J, leaving 6 bases between them. Germline V gene data show CDR1 as MNHNS and CDR2 as SASEGT.

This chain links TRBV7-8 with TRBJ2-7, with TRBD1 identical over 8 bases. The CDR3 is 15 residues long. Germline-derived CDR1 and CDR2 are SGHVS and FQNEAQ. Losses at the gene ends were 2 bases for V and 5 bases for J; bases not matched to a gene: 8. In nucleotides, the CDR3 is TGTGCCAGCAGCTTATCCGGGACAGGTCGCGACGAGCAGTACTTC. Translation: CASSLSGTGRDEQYF.

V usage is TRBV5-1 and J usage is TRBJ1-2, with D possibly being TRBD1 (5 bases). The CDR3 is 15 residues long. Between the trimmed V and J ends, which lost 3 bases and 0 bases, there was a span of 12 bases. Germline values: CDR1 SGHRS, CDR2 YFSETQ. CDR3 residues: CASSYAGTSNYGYTF. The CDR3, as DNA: TGCGCCAGCAGCTACGCCGGGACCTCTAACTATGGCTACACCTTC.

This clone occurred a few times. The DNA of the CDR3 is TGTGCCAGCAGTTTCCAGGGGACTAATGAAAAACTGTTTTTT. This gives the protein CASSFQGTNEKLFF. V usage is TRBV27 and J usage is TRBJ1-4; maybe TRBD1 (6 bases). Trimming pared 3 bases from V and 2 bases from J, leaving 7 bases between. From germline, CDR1 is MNHEY and CDR2 SMNVEV (reference sequence). The CDR3 runs 14 residues. Full variable domain (missing parts from reference TRBV27 and TRBJ1-4): EAQVTQNPRYLITVTGKKLTVTCSQNMNHEYMSWYRQDPGLGLRQIYYSMNVEVTDKGDVPEGYKVSRKEKRNFPLILESPSPNQTSLYFCASSFQGTNEKLFFGSGTQLSVL.

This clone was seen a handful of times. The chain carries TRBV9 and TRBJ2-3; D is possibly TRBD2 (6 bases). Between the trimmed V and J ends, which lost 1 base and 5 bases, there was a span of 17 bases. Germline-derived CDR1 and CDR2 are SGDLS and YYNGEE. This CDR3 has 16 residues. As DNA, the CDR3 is TGTGCCAGCAGCGTAATGGGCGGGGAGGTCGGAGATACGCAGTATTTT. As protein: CASSVMGGEVGDTQYF.

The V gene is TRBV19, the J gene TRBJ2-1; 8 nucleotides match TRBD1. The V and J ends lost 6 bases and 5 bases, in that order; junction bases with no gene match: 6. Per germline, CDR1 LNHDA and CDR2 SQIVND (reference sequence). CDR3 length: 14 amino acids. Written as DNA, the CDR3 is TGTGCCAGTAGAAGGGGACAGGCGGACAATGAGCAGTTCTTC. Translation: CASRRGQADNEQFF.

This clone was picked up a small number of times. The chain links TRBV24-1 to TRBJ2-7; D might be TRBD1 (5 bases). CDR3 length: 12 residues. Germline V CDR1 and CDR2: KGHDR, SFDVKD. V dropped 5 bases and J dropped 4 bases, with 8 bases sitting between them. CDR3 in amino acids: CATSAQGYEQYF. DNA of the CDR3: TGTGCCACCAGTGCCCAGGGATACGAGCAGTACTTC.

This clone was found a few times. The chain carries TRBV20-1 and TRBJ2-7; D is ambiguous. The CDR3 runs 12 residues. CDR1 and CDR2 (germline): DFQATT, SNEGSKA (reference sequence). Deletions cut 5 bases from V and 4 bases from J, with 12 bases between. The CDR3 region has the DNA TGCAGTGCTTCCTTTAGTAGATACGAGCAGTACTTC. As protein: CSASFSRYEQYF.

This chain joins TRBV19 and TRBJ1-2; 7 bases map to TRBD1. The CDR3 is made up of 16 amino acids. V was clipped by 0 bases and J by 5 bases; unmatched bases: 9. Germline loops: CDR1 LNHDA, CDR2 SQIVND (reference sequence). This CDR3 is CASSIDPRQGPYGYTF. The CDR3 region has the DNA TGTGCCAGTAGTATAGATCCGCGACAGGGACCGTATGGCTACACCTTC. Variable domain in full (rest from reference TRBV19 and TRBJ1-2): DGGITQSPKYLFRKEGQNVTLSCEQNLNHDAMYWYRQDPGQGLRLIYYSQIVNDFQKGDIAEGYSVSREKKESFPLTVTSAQKNPTAFYLCASSIDPRQGPYGYTFGSGTRLTVV.

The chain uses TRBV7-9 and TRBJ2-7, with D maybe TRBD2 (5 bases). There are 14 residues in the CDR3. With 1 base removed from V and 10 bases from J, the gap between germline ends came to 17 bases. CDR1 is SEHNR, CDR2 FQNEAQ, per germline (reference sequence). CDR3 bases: TGTGCCAGCAGCTTAGGGCTAGCCCCTGGCGATCAGTACTTC. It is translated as CASSLGLAPGDQYF. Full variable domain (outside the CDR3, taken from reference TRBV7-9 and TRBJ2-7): DTGVSQNPRHKITKRGQNVTFRCDPISEHNRLYWYRQTLGQGPEFLTYFQNEAQLEKSRLLSDRFSAERPKGSFSTLEIQRTEQGDSAMYLCASSLGLAPGDQYFGPGTRLTVT.

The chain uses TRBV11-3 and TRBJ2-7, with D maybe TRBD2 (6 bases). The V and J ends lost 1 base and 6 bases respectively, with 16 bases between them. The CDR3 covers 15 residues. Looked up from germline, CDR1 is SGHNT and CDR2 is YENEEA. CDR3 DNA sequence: TGTGCCAGCAGCTTAGCCGGAGGGGATCAGTGCGAGCAGTACTTC. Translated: CASSLAGGDQCEQYF.